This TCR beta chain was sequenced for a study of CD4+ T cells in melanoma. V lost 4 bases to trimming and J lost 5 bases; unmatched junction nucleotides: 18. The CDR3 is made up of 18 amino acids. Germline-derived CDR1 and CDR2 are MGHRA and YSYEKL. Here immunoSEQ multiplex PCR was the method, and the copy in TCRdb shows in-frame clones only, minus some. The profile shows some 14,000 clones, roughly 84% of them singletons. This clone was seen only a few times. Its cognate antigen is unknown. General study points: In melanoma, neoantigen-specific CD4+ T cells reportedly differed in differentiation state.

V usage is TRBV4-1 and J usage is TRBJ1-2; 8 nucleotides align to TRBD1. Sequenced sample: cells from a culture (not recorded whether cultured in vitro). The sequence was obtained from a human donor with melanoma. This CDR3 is CASSPLIPRTGTFYGYTF. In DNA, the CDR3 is TGCGCCAGCAGCCCCCTCATCCCGAGGACAGGGACCTTTTATGGCTACACCTTC.